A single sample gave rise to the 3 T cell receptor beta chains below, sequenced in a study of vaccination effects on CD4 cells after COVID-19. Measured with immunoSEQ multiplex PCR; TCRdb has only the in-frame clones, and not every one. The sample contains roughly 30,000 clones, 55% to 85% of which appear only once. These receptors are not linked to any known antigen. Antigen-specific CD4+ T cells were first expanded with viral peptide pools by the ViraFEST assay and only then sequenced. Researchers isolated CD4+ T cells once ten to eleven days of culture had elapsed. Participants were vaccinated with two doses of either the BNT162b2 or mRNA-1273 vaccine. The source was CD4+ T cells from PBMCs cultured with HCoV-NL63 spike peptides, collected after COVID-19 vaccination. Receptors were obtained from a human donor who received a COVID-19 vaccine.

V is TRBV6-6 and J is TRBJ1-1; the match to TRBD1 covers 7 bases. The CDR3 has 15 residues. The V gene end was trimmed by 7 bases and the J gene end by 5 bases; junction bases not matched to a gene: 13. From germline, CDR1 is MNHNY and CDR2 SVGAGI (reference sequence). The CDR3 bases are TGTGCCAGCAATAATCGACAGGGAGCGGAGACTGAAGCTTTCTTT. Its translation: CASNNRQGAETEAFF.

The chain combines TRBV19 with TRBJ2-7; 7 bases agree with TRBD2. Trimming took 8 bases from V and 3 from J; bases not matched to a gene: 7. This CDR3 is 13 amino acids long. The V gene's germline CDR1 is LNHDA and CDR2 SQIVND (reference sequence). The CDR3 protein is CASFDGGIYEQYF. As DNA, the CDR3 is TGTGCCAGTTTCGACGGGGGGATCTACGAGCAGTACTTC.

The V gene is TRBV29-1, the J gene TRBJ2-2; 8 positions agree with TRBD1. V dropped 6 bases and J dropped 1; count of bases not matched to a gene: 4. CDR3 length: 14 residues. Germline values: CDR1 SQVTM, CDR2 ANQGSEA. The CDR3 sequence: CSVQGQGNTGELFF. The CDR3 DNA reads TGCAGCGTCCAAGGACAGGGGAACACCGGGGAGCTGTTTTTT.